A selection of T cell receptor beta chains follows, all from one sample in a study of identical twins. TCRdb re-analysed the 5' RACE reads in MiXCR, keeping a single row per CDR3 protein. The sample yields some 500,000 distinct CDR3 sequences, roughly a fifth seen once. The sample was also reused in another study, on T cells expressing NK-cell markers.

Sample: CD4+ T cells sorted from blood. These receptors all come from a woman aged 18-30 years in good health. Each CDR3 is given with its conserved first and last residue. The order of the fields is clone size, V gene, D gene, J gene, CDR3 DNA, CDR3 protein. D genes are given only for firm matches. Part of the rows lack a size; the others show once, few, many or a class for expanded clones.

>many|TRBV29-1|.|TRBJ2-7
TGCAGCGGGCAGGCAGTGGGAAACTACGAGCAGTACTTC
CSGQAVGNYEQYF
>.|TRBV27|.|TRBJ2-3
TGTGCCAGCAGTTTTCAACAGGGCGATACGCAGTATTTT
CASSFQQGDTQYF
>many|TRBV4-3|.|TRBJ2-5
TGCGCCAGCAGCCAAGATGAGCGGACAGCGAAAGAGACCCAGTACTTC
CASSQDERTAKETQYF
>few|TRBV27|.|TRBJ2-7
TGTGCCAGCAGTCCCGCGCTTAGCGGCCCCTACGAGCAGTACTTC
CASSPALSGPYEQYF
>.|TRBV5-1|TRBD2|TRBJ2-7
TGCGCCAGCAGCTTGGACGGGAGGGTCTCCTACGAGCAGTACTTC
CASSLDGRVSYEQYF
>few|TRBV20-1|TRBD1|TRBJ2-2
TGCAGTGCTAGAGTCAGGGGGCGTACAACCGGGGAGCTGTTTTTT
CSARVRGRTTGELFF
>few|TRBV7-2|.|TRBJ2-7
TGTGCCAGCAGCCTCTCAAAGCCCTACGAGCAGTACTTC
CASSLSKPYEQYF
>.|TRBV12-3/TRBV12-4|.|TRBJ2-5
TGTGCCAGCAGTTTTACCTTGGAGAGAAGGGAGACCCAGTACTTC
CASSFTLERRETQYF
>few|TRBV6-2/TRBV6-3|.|TRBJ2-1
TGTGCCAGCAAGAGGGGGAGCGGCAATGAGCAGTTCTTC
CASKRGSGNEQFF
>.|TRBV29-1|.|TRBJ1-1
TGCAGCGTTGACAGCCTCATGAACACTGAAGCTTTCTTT
CSVDSLMNTEAFF
>.|TRBV20-1|TRBD2|TRBJ2-1
TGCAGTGCTAGAGATCCAGATTCGAGCGGGATTAGCTCCTACAATGAGCAGTTCTTC
CSARDPDSSGISSYNEQFF
>.|TRBV7-9|.|TRBJ1-1
TGTGCCAGCAGCCCAAACCAGGGAGTCACTGAAGCTTTCTTT
CASSPNQGVTEAFF
>.|TRBV12-3/TRBV12-4|TRBD1|TRBJ2-1
TGTGCCAGCAGTTTAGGGACTGGGACAGGCCCTAGGGATGAGCAGTTCTTC
CASSLGTGTGPRDEQFF
>.|TRBV11-2|.|TRBJ2-7
TGTGCCAGCAGCTTTGCGGGCTACTACGAGCAGTACTTC
CASSFAGYYEQYF
>.|TRBV6-5|.|TRBJ2-3
TGTGCCAGCAGTTACCGCGGGATGGGTTCGGATACGCAGTATTTT
CASSYRGMGSDTQYF
>.|TRBV20-1|TRBD2|TRBJ2-7
TGCAGTGCTAGACTAGCGGGGAATCACTACGAGCAGTACTTC
CSARLAGNHYEQYF
>few|TRBV11-2|.|TRBJ2-3
TGTGCCAGCAGCTTAAGACGTTCGGCAAGCGGCACTAGCACAGATACGCAGTATTTT
CASSLRRSASGTSTDTQYF
>.|TRBV7-2|.|TRBJ2-7
TGTGCCAGCAGCCCATACCCTGGGTCCCACTACGAGCAGTACTTC
CASSPYPGSHYEQYF
>.|TRBV7-9|.|TRBJ1-1
TGTGCCAGCAGCTTAGTTAGAAGTTCAGCAGACCCAGCTTTCTTT
CASSLVRSSADPAFF
>few|TRBV5-6|.|TRBJ1-1
TGTGCCAGCAGCCGACAGGATTTGAACACTGAAGCTTTCTTT
CASSRQDLNTEAFF
>.|TRBV12-3/TRBV12-4|TRBD1|TRBJ1-2
TGTGCCAGCAGCTTCGTCGTGCTCGGGACAGCATCGAGGCTTGTCTTCTTC
CASSFVVLGTASRLVFF
>few|TRBV5-6|TRBD1|TRBJ2-2
TGTGCCAGCAGCTCGCAGGGGGCCGGGGAGCTGTTTTTT
CASSSQGAGELFF
>few|TRBV20-1|.|TRBJ2-5
TGCAGTGGGAGGGGGGGAGAAGAGACCCAGTACTTC
CSGRGGEETQYF
>many|TRBV12-3/TRBV12-4|.|TRBJ1-1
TGTGCCAGCAGCCCCTTTCGGAGCATGATGGACACTGAAGCTTTCTTT
CASSPFRSMMDTEAFF
>.|TRBV5-1|.|TRBJ2-2
TGCGCCAGCAGCCTGCAGGTGACCACCGGGGAGCTGTTTTTT
CASSLQVTTGELFF
>.|TRBV7-2|.|TRBJ1-1
TGTGCCAGCAGCTTAGCCCAACAGGAGAACACTGAAGCTTTCTTT
CASSLAQQENTEAFF
>.|TRBV9|.|TRBJ2-7
TGTGCCAGCAGCGTAGGGTTTCTCTCCTACGAGCAGTACTTC
CASSVGFLSYEQYF
>.|TRBV5-1|TRBD2|TRBJ2-3
TGCGCCAGCAGCTTGGGTACTGTAGCGGGGGGCACAGATACGCAGTATTTT
CASSLGTVAGGTDTQYF
>.|TRBV5-1|TRBD1|TRBJ1-1
TGCGCCAGCAGCGGGGAGGGGACAGGGGATCTGAACACTGAAGCTTTCTTT
CASSGEGTGDLNTEAFF
>.|TRBV27|TRBD1|TRBJ1-4
TGTGCCAGCAGTTTCACACAGGGGTTAAATGAAAAACTGTTTTTT
CASSFTQGLNEKLFF
>.|TRBV20-1|.|TRBJ2-1
TGCAGTGCTAGACTAGGCCAAAAGGGTGAGCAGTTCTTC
CSARLGQKGEQFF
>.|TRBV29-1|.|TRBJ2-1
TGCAGCGTGCATGAGCAGTTCTTC
CSVHEQFF
>.|TRBV2|TRBD2|TRBJ2-5
TGTGCCAGCATTGGACTAGCGGGGGCCATGTACCAAGAGACCCAGTACTTC
CASIGLAGAMYQETQYF
>many|TRBV12-3/TRBV12-4|TRBD1|TRBJ2-3
TGTGCCAGCAGTCCGGGACAGGGGAACCTTCATACGCAGTATTTT
CASSPGQGNLHTQYF
>.|TRBV18|.|TRBJ2-7
TGTGCCAGCTCACGACGACTCGAAGATCCCTACGAGCAGTACTTC
CASSRRLEDPYEQYF
>.|TRBV12-3/TRBV12-4|.|TRBJ2-6
TGTGCCAGCAGTTTAGGGGGCGCGAACGGGGCCAACGTCCTGACTTTC
CASSLGGANGANVLTF
>many|TRBV12-3/TRBV12-4|TRBD2|TRBJ2-1
TGTGCCAGCAGTTTGCGGCTAGCGGGGGGAAACGAGCAGTTCTTC
CASSLRLAGGNEQFF
>.|TRBV9|.|TRBJ2-7
TGTGCCAGCAGCTATAGTTCCATGCCTGACGAGCAGTACTTC
CASSYSSMPDEQYF
>.|TRBV20-1|TRBD2|TRBJ2-3
TGCAGTGCTAGACTAGCGGGAGTTAACACAGATACGCAGTATTTT
CSARLAGVNTDTQYF
>.|TRBV20-1|.|TRBJ2-3
TGCAGTGCTCGTTATGGCGGTAGCACAGATACGCAGTATTTT
CSARYGGSTDTQYF
>many|TRBV7-9|TRBD1|TRBJ2-7
TGCGCCAGCAGCTTGGGACAGGGGGGGTACGAGCAGTACTTC
CASSLGQGGYEQYF
>.|TRBV20-1|TRBD2|TRBJ2-7
TGCAGTGCTAGGACTAGCGGGACCGACGAGCAGTACTTC
CSARTSGTDEQYF
>few|TRBV24-1|TRBD1|TRBJ2-5
TGTGCCACCAGTGACAACGGACAGGCGCAAGAGACCCAGTACTTC
CATSDNGQAQETQYF
>.|TRBV24-1|TRBD2|TRBJ2-5
TGTGCCACCCTCGCGGTGGCTAGCGGGGAAGAGACCCAGTACTTC
CATLAVASGEETQYF
>few|TRBV7-2|TRBD1|TRBJ1-6
TGTGCCAGCAGCTTAACAGGGGGCGGGTCACCCCTCCACTTT
CASSLTGGGSPLHF
>.|TRBV3-1|.|TRBJ2-1
TGTGCCAGCAGCCTTCGGGACGCATACAATGAGCAGTTCTTC
CASSLRDAYNEQFF
>.|TRBV7-2|.|TRBJ2-1
TGTGCCAGCAGCCAAGGCCAGCAGCTCTACAATGAGCAGTTCTTC
CASSQGQQLYNEQFF
>.|TRBV20-1|.|TRBJ1-4
TGCAGTGCGACCTTTGCTAATGAAAAACTGTTTTTT
CSATFANEKLFF
>few|TRBV20-1|TRBD1|TRBJ2-4
TGCAGTGCTACCAGACCGGGACAGGGAAACATTCAGTACTTC
CSATRPGQGNIQYF
>.|TRBV10-2|.|TRBJ1-2
TGCGCCAGCAGTGAGTTCAGCACTAACTATGGCTACACCTTC
CASSEFSTNYGYTF
>many|TRBV29-1|TRBD1|TRBJ1-1
TGCAGCGTCCCGAGGGTACAGGGGGCGAACACTGAAGCTTTCTTT
CSVPRVQGANTEAFF
>.|TRBV9|TRBD2|TRBJ2-1
TGTGCCAGCAGCGCCCGACTAGCCAGCAATGAGCAGTTCTTC
CASSARLASNEQFF
>.|TRBV20-1|.|TRBJ1-1
TGCAGTGCAACGGACAGCGCTAACACTGAAGCTTTCTTT
CSATDSANTEAFF